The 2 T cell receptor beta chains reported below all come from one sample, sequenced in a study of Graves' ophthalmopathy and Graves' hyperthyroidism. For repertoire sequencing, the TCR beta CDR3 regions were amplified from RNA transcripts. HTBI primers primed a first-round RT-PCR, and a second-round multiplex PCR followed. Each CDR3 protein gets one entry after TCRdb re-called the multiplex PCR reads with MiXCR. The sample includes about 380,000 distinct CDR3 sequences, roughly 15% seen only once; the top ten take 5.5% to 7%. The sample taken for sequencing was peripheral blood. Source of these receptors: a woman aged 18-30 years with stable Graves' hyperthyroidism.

This CDR3 reads CASSFGPGPGNTIYF. The DNA of the CDR3 is TGTGCCAGCAGCTTTGGGCCCGGACCTGGAAACACCATATATTTT. The V and J genes are TRBV7-2 and TRBJ1-3; no reliable D call. Trimming cost V 3 bases and J 2 bases, with 11 bases left between them. Germline V gives CDR1 SGHTA, CDR2 FQGNSA. The CDR3 has 15 residues.

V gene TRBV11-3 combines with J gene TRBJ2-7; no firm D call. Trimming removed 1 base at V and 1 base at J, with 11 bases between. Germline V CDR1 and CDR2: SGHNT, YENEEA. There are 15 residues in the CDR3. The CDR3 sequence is CASSLVIGPSYEQYF. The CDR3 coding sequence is TGTGCCAGCAGCTTAGTTATCGGGCCATCCTACGAGCAGTACTTC.